The 3 T cell receptor beta chains listed next were all sequenced from one sample in a study of blood T cell repertoires in COVID-19 (dated by TCRdb to 2019 to 2021). The library relied on the immunoSEQ multiplex PCR assay. TCRdb stores this immuneACCESS table with in-frame sequences only. Part of the clones is absent; in the studies checked, under half of the shortfall reflects unresolved V genes, and no reason is known for the rest. Within this sample are approximately 100,000 clones, with roughly 72% of them counted one time only. The ten top clones hold approximately 5.9% of the sample. Source material: peripheral blood. The receptors were sampled from a man older than 75 with acute or convalescent COVID-19.

The chain employs TRBV11-3 and TRBJ2-4, with 7 bases fitting TRBD2. CDR1 and CDR2 (germline): SGHNT, YENEEA. CDR3 length: 19 amino acids. J was trimmed by 1 base and V by 4 bases; bases with no gene match: 16. The DNA for the CDR3 is TGTGCCAGCAGCTGGGGGGGGAGAGACGCGGCGTCTGCCAAAAACATTCAGTACTTC. Translating it yields CASSWGGRDAASAKNIQYF.

J is TRBJ1-1 and V is TRBV5-6; D unclear. V lost 4 bases, J lost 1 base, and 8 bases lay in between. The CDR3 has 13 residues. CDR1 SGHDT and CDR2 YYEEEE come from the germline V gene. In DNA, the CDR3 is TGTGCCAGCAGCCTAACTTCGAACACTGAAGCTTTCTTT. This translates into CASSLTSNTEAFF. Full variable domain (outside the CDR3, taken from reference TRBV5-6 and TRBJ1-1): DAGVTQSPTHLIKTRGQQVTLRCSPKSGHDTVSWYQQALGQGPQFIFQYYEEEERQRGNFPDRFSGHQFPNYSSELNVNALLLGDSALYLCASSLTSNTEAFFGQGTRLTVV.

V and J are TRBV11-2 and TRBJ2-3; 7 positions agree with TRBD1. The V and J ends lost 1 base and 0 bases, in that order; junction bases with no gene match: 4. Germline CDR1 and CDR2: SGHAT and FQNNGV. The CDR3 extends over 16 amino acids. CDR3 bases: TGTGCCAGCAGCTTAGGGGGGACAGCTAGCACAGATACGCAGTATTTT. As protein: CASSLGGTASTDTQYF.